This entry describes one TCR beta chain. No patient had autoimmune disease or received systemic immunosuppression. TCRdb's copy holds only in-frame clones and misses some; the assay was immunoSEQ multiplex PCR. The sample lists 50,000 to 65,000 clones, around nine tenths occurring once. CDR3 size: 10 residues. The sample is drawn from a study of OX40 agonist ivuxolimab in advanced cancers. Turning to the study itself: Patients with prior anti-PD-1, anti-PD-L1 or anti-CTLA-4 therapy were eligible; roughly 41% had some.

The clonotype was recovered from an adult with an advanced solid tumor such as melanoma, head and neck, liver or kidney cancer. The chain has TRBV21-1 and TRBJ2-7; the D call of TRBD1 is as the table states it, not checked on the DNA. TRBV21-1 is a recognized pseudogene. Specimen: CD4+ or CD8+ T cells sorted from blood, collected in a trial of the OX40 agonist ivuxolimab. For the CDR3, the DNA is TGTGCCAGCAGCAACGGGACAGGAATGTTC. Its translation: CASSNGTGMF.